This T cell receptor beta chain was observed in a study of PD-1 blockade in classical Hodgkin lymphoma. Study results and caveats: TCR diversity in CD4+, not CD8+, cells rose significantly by C4D1. Although disease activity or prior therapy may be involved, causes of the repertoire differences remain undefined. Complete responders' baseline diversity resembled that of newly diagnosed patients.

Time point given: cycle 4 day 1 (C4D1), after five to seven weeks of nivolumab. Each patient experienced a relapse that followed autologous stem cell transplantation, and brentuximab vedotin exposure varied. Thawed PBMCs were the source of CD4+ T cells, purified by magnetic negative selection. The protocol was immunoSEQ multiplex PCR, while the TCRdb copy is restricted to in-frame clones and leaves out a portion. The sample gives about 30,000 clones, approximately 90% of which show up once; about 0.45% is in the top ten. The CDR3 totals 16 residues. Trimming cost V 6 bases and J 3 bases, with 17 bases left between them. Germline V gives CDR1 SGHAT, CDR2 FQDESV (reference sequence). Turning to this clone: Its antigen is currently unknown.

The V gene is TRBV11-1, the J gene TRBJ2-2; D gene unclear. The sequence was collected from a human donor with classical Hodgkin lymphoma. Sequenced here: CD4+ T cells from blood, sampled before the fourth cycle of nivolumab. The CDR3 here is CASSDGPIQYTGELFF. Here the CDR3 DNA reads TGTGCCAGCAGTGACGGGCCAATCCAATACACCGGGGAGCTGTTTTTT.